This T cell receptor beta chain emerged from a study of blood T cell repertoires in COVID-19. In the study overall: COVID-19 samples from acute and convalescent phases originated in the United States, Italy and Spain. PBMCs, B-cell-depleted T cells, or T cells were the source of the cDNA or gDNA that made up the material.

The data were produced by immunoSEQ multiplex PCR, yet TCRdb's version contains in-frame clones alone and is incomplete. The repertoire includes around 100,000 clones, 87% of them detected once, and roughly 5.2% sits in the top ten. In Seattle, patients joined the study during active infection and were tracked longitudinally. The CDR3 runs to 13 residues. The V gene lost 2 bases and the J gene lost 3 bases, with 7 bases spanning the gap. The chain links TRBV12-3 or TRBV12-4 to TRBJ2-5; D is possibly TRBD1 (5 bases). The TCR originated in a woman aged 50 to 65 with COVID-19, enrolled during active disease. The sequenced sample consisted of peripheral blood. The CDR3 bases are TGTGCCAGCAGTTTAACAGGCAAAGAGACCCAGTACTTC. Translation: CASSLTGKETQYF.